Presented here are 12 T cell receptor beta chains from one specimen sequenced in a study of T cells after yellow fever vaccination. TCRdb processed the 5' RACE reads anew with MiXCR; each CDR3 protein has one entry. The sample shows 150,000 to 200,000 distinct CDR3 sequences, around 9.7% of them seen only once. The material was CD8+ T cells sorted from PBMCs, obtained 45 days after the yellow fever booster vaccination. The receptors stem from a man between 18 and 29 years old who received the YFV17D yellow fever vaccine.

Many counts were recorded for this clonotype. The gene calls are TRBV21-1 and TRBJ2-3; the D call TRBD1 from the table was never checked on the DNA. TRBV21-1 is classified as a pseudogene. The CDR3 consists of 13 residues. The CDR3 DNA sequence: TGTGCCAGCACCCCCGACAGCACAGATACGCAGTATTTT. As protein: CASTPDSTDTQYF.

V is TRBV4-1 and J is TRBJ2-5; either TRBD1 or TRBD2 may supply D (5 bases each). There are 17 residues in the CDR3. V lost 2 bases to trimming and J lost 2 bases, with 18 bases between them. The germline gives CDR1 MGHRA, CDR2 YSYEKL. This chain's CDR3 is CASSQRNRWGEQETQYF. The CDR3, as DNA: TGCGCCAGCAGCCAAAGGAACAGGTGGGGAGAACAAGAGACCCAGTACTTC.

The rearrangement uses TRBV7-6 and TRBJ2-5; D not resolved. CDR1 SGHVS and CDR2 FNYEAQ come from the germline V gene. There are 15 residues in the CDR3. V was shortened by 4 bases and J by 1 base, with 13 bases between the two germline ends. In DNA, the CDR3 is TGTGCCAGCAGCTCCATACGGTTCTTCCAAGAGACCCAGTACTTC. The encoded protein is CASSSIRFFQETQYF.

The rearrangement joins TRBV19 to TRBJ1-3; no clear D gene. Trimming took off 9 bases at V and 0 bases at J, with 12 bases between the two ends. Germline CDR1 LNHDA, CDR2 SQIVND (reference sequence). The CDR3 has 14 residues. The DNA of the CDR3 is TGTGCCAGCTCGCCTTTGGGCTCTGGAAACACCATATATTTT. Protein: CASSPLGSGNTIYF.

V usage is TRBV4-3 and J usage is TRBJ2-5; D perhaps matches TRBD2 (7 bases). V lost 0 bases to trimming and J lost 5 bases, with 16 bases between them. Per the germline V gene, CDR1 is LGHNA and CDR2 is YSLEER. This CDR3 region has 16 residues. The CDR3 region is CASSQDEGGPDETQYF. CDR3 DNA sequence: TGCGCCAGCAGCCAAGACGAGGGGGGGCCTGATGAGACCCAGTACTTC.

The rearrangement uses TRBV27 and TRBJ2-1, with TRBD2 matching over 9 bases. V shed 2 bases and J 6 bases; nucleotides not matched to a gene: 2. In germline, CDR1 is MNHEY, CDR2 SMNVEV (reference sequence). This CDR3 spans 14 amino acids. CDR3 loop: CASSLRRGGNEQFF. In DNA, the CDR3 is TGTGCCAGCAGTTTAAGGCGGGGGGGCAATGAGCAGTTCTTC.

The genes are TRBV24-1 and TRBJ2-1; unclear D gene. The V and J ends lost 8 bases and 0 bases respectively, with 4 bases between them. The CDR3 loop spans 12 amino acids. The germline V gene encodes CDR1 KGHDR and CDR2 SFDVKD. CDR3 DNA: TGTGCCACCATCGGCTCCTACAATGAGCAGTTCTTC. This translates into CATIGSYNEQFF.

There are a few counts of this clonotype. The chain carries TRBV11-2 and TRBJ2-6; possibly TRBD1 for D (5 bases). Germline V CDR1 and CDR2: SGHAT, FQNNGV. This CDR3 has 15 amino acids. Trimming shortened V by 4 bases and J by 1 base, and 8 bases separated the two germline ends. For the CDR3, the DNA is TGTGCCAGCAGCTCGTACAGGTCTGGGGCCAACGTCCTGACTTTC. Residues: CASSSYRSGANVLTF.

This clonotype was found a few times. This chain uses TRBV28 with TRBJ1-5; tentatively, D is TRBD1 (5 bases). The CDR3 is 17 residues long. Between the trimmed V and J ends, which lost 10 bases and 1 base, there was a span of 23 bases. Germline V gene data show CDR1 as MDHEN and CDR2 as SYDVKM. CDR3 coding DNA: TGTGCCATCATGACACTAGGGAGGGGAGGGAGCAATCAGCCCCAGCATTTT. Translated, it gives CAIMTLGRGGSNQPQHF.

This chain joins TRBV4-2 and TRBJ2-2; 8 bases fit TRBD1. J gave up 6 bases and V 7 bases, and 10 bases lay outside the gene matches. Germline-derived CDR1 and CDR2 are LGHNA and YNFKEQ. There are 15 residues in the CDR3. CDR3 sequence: CASTQGAGSSGELFF. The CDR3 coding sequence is TGTGCCAGCACCCAGGGGGCGGGGAGTTCCGGGGAGCTGTTTTTT.

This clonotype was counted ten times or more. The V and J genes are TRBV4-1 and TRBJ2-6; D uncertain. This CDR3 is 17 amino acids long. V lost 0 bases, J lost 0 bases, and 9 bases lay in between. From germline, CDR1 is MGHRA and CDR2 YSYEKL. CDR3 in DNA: TGCGCCAGCAGCCAAGAAACAGCCACCTCTGGGGCCAACGTCCTGACTTTC. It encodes CASSQETATSGANVLTF.

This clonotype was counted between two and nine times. CDR3 nucleotides: TGTGCCAGCAGTCCTCGGTCCTATAGCACAGATACGCAGTATTTT. Protein product: CASSPRSYSTDTQYF. The chain carries TRBV6-5 and TRBJ2-3; D remains ambiguous. Trimming stripped 5 bases from V and 0 bases from J, with 12 bases between. This CDR3 is built from 15 residues. Germline lookup yields CDR1 MNHEY and CDR2 SVGAGI.